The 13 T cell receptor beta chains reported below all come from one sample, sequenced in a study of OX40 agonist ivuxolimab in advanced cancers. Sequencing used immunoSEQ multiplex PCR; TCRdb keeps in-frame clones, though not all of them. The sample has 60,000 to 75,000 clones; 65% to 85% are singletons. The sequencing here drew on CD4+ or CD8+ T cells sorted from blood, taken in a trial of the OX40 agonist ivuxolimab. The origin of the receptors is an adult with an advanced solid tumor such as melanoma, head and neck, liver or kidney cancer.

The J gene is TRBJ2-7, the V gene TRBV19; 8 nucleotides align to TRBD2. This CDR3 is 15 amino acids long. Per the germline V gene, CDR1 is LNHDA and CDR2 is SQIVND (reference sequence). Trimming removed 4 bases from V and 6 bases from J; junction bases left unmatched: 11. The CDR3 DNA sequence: TGTGCCAGTAGTACCCCGGGGGGGCCACCCGGCGAGCAGTACTTC. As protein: CASSTPGGPPGEQYF. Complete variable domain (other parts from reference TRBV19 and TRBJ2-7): DGGITQSPKYLFRKEGQNVTLSCEQNLNHDAMYWYRQDPGQGLRLIYYSQIVNDFQKGDIAEGYSVSREKKESFPLTVTSAQKNPTAFYLCASSTPGGPPGEQYFGPGTRLTVT.

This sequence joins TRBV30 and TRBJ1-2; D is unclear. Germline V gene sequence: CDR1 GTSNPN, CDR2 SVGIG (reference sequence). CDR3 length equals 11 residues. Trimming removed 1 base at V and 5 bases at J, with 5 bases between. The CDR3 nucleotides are TGTGCCTGGAGTGGTGGATATGGCTACACCTTC. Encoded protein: CAWSGGYGYTF.

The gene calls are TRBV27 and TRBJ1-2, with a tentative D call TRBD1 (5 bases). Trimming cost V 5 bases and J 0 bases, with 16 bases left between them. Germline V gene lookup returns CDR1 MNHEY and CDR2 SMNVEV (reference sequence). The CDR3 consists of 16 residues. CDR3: CASSLLGDGSNYGYTF. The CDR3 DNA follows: TGTGCCAGCAGTCTCCTTGGGGACGGTTCTAACTATGGCTACACCTTC.

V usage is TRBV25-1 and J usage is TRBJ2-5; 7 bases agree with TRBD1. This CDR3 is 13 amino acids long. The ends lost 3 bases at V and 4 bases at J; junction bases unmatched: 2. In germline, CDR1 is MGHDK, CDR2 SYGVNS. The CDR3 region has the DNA TGTGCCAGCAGTGACCAGGGGGTAGAGACCCAGTACTTC. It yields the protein CASSDQGVETQYF.

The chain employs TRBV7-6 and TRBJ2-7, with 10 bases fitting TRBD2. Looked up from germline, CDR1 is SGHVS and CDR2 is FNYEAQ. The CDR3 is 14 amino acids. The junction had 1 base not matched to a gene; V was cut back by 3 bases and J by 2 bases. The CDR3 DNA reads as TGTGCCAGCAGCTTGAGCGGGGGGGCCTACGAGCAGTACTTC. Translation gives CASSLSGGAYEQYF.

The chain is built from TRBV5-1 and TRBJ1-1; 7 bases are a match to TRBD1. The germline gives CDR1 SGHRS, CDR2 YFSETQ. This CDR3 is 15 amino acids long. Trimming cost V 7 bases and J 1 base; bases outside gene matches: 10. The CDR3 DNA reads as TGCGCCAGCTCTATTACAGGGGACGGGAACACTGAAGCTTTCTTT. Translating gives CASSITGDGNTEAFF.

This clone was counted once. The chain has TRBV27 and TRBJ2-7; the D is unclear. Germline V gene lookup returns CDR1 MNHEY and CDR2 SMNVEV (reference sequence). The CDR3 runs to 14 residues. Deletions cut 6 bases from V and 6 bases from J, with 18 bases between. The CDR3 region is CASRDPGANLEQYF. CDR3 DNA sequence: TGTGCCAGCAGGGACCCGGGCGCAAACCTCGAGCAGTACTTC.

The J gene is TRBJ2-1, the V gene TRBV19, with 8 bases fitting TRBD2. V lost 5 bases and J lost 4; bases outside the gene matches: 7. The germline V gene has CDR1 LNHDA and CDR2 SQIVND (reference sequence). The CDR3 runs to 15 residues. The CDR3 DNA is TGTGCCAGTAGTGTCGGGGCGGGGGGATACAATGAGCAGTTCTTC. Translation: CASSVGAGGYNEQFF.

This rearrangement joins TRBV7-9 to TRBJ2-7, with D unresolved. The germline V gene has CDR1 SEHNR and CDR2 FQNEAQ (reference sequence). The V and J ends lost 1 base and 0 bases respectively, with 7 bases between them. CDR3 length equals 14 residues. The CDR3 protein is CASSLEAGSYEQYF. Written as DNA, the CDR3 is TGTGCCAGCAGCTTAGAGGCTGGCTCCTACGAGCAGTACTTC. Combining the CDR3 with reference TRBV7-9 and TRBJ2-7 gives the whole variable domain DTGVSQNPRHKITKRGQNVTFRCDPISEHNRLYWYRQTLGQGPEFLTYFQNEAQLEKSRLLSDRFSAERPKGSFSTLEIQRTEQGDSAMYLCASSLEAGSYEQYFGPGTRLTVT.

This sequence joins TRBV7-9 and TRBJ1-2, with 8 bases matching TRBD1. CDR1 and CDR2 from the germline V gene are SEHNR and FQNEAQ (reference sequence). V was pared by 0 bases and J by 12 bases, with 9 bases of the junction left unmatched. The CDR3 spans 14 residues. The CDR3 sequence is CASSLAGQGGRNTF. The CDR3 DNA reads TGTGCCAGCAGCTTAGCAGGACAGGGAGGGAGAAACACCTTC. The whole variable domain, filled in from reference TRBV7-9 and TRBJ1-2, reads DTGVSQNPRHKITKRGQNVTFRCDPISEHNRLYWYRQTLGQGPEFLTYFQNEAQLEKSRLLSDRFSAERPKGSFSTLEIQRTEQGDSAMYLCASSLAGQGGRNTFGSGTRLTVV.

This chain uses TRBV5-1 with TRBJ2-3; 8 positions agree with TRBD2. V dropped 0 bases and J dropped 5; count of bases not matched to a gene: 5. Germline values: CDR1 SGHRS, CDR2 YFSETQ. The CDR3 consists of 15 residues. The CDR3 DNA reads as TGCGCCAGCAGCTTGGGAGGACTAGCCGGAGATACGCAGTATTTT. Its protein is CASSLGGLAGDTQYF.

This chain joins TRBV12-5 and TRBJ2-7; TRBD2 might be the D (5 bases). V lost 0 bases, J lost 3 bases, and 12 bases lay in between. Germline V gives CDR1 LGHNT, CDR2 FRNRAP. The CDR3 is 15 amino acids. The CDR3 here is CASGLVAGHSYEQYF. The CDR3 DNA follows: TGTGCTAGTGGTTTGGTGGCGGGCCACAGCTACGAGCAGTACTTC.

The CDR3 sequence is CASSILEGAEQYF. The CDR3 bases are TGTGCCAGCAGCATACTCGAAGGGGCTGAGCAGTACTTC. V is TRBV6-5 and J is TRBJ2-7, with a possible D match to TRBD1 (5 bases). V lost 6 bases, J lost 7 bases, and 16 bases lay in between. Per germline, CDR1 MNHEY and CDR2 SVGAGI. CDR3 size: 13 residues.